One sample yielded the 29 T cell receptor beta chains listed below, sequenced in a study of T cell repertoires in cytomegalovirus infection. TCRdb ran MiXCR on the reads and lists one entry per CDR3 protein. Of some 320,000 distinct CDR3 sequences listed, about 28% are singletons. These TCRs' antigens remain unknown. Specimen: cultured PBMCs, collected from culture after CMV antigen stimulation. Source of these receptors: a human donor in good health (CMV status not recorded). Some clones in this sample may be carry-over from other donors' samples.

This clonotype has more than one count but fewer than ten. The rearrangement uses TRBV4-1 and TRBJ2-7; unclear D gene. The V and J ends lost 1 base and 6 bases respectively, with 13 bases between them. This CDR3 spans 14 amino acids. The germline gives CDR1 MGHRA, CDR2 YSYEKL. CDR3 in amino acids: CASSQGVISAEQYF. DNA of the CDR3: TGCGCCAGCAGCCAAGGCGTCATCTCCGCCGAGCAGTACTTC.

CDR3 protein: CASSLAQGWSYGYTF. The CDR3 DNA follows: TGTGCCAGCAGCTTAGCGCAGGGTTGGAGCTATGGCTACACCTTC. The chain has TRBV7-9 and TRBJ1-2; D is possibly TRBD1 (5 bases). The V gene's germline CDR1 is SEHNR and CDR2 FQNEAQ (reference sequence). This CDR3 has 15 amino acids. Trimming left V 0 bases short and J 4 bases short, with 12 bases between.

The rearrangement joins TRBV4-2 to TRBJ1-3, with a possible D match to TRBD1 (5 bases). The CDR3 has 15 residues. With 3 bases removed from V and 0 bases from J, the gap between germline ends came to 9 bases. CDR1 is LGHNA, CDR2 YNFKEQ, per germline. The CDR3, as DNA: TGTGCCAGCAGCCAGAACAGGAACTCTGGAAACACCATATATTTT. This sequence encodes CASSQNRNSGNTIYF.

In this sample, this clonotype turned up a few times. The V call is TRBV7-9, the J call TRBJ1-5, with a tentative D call TRBD1 (5 bases). Germline assignment: CDR1 SEHNR and CDR2 FQNEAQ (reference sequence). Trimming removed 3 bases at V and 2 bases at J, with 11 bases between. The CDR3 extends over 15 amino acids. The CDR3 loop is CASSFEGEGNQPQHF. The CDR3 DNA sequence: TGTGCCAGCAGCTTCGAAGGGGAAGGCAATCAGCCCCAGCATTTT. Supplemented by reference TRBV7-9 and TRBJ1-5, the full variable domain reads DTGVSQNPRHKITKRGQNVTFRCDPISEHNRLYWYRQTLGQGPEFLTYFQNEAQLEKSRLLSDRFSAERPKGSFSTLEIQRTEQGDSAMYLCASSFEGEGNQPQHFGDGTRLSIL.

This clonotype was seen repeatedly, ten times or more. The chain combines TRBV30 with TRBJ1-4; no reliable D call. V was shortened by 8 bases and J by 0 bases, with 7 bases between the two germline ends. The germline CDR1 and CDR2 sequences are GTSNPN and SVGIG (reference sequence). This CDR3 is built from 12 residues. The CDR3 sequence: CAAFATNEKLFF. DNA of the CDR3: TGTGCCGCGTTTGCAACTAATGAAAAACTGTTTTTT.

The chain combines TRBV7-3 with TRBJ2-3; D unclear. Trimming shortened V by 2 bases and J by 4 bases, and 7 bases separated the two germline ends. Germline V gene sequence: CDR1 SGHTA, CDR2 FQGTGA. This CDR3 has 13 amino acids. The CDR3 protein is CASSLGEADTQYF. The DNA of the CDR3 is TGTGCCAGCAGCTTAGGCGAGGCAGATACGCAGTATTTT.

DNA of the CDR3: TGTGCCAGCAGCCCGGAAGGAAGGGATGGCTACACCTTC. This gives the protein CASSPEGRDGYTF. The V and J genes are TRBV7-9 and TRBJ1-2; the D is unclear. V was shortened by 5 bases and J by 6 bases, with 13 bases between the two germline ends. CDR1 SEHNR and CDR2 FQNEAQ come from the germline V gene (reference sequence). The CDR3 is 13 amino acids.

This clonotype was seen ten or more times. This chain connects TRBV28 to TRBJ2-7; perhaps TRBD2 as D (6 bases). V shed 0 bases and J shed 5 bases, with 14 bases lying between them. The CDR3 extends over 15 amino acids. Germline-derived CDR1 and CDR2 are MDHEN and SYDVKM. Here the CDR3 DNA reads TGTGCCAGCAGTTTATGGGAAAGGGAGGCAGACGAGCAGTACTTC. Residues: CASSLWEREADEQYF.

Concerning this clonotype: One end of the junction is discordant with germline, which a read error may explain. This chain connects TRBV7-9 to TRBJ1-1; D not certain. The CDR3 is 15 residues long. CDR1 is SEHNR and CDR2 is FQNEAQ in the germline V gene (reference sequence). The CDR3 DNA follows: TGTGTCAGCAGCTTAGCGAGGCTTCCGAACACTGAAGCTTTCTTT. It translates to CVSSLARLPNTEAFF.

The V call is TRBV7-9, the J call TRBJ2-5, with TRBD2 matching over 7 bases. J gave up 4 bases and V 5 bases, and 13 bases lay outside the gene matches. The CDR3 has 16 amino acids. Germline CDR1 is SEHNR and CDR2 is FQNEAQ (reference sequence). DNA for the CDR3: TGTGCCAGCAGCCTAAGCCCAGCGGGACTTAGAGAGACCCAGTACTTC. Its translation: CASSLSPAGLRETQYF.

This clonotype was observed a single time. The gene calls are TRBV5-6 and TRBJ2-1; D is undetermined. V lost 2 bases and J 3 bases, leaving 18 bases between the germline ends. CDR1 is SGHDT, CDR2 YYEEEE, per germline. The CDR3 length is 17 residues. CDR3 loop: CASSFLLRLRDYNEQFF. CDR3 sequence (DNA): TGTGCCAGCAGCTTCCTCCTCCGACTTAGAGACTACAATGAGCAGTTCTTC.

This clonotype was seen only a few times. The chain employs TRBV6-8 and TRBJ1-1; D not resolved. The CDR3 covers 14 residues. V lost 2 bases to trimming and J lost 3 bases, with 10 bases between them. The germline V gene encodes CDR1 MNHGY and CDR2 SAAAGT. The CDR3 loop reads CASSYADRDTEAFF. DNA for the CDR3: TGTGCCAGCAGTTACGCGGACCGAGACACTGAAGCTTTCTTT.

This clonotype was seen a handful of times. This chain connects TRBV6-8 to TRBJ1-2; D call uncertain. The germline CDR1 and CDR2 sequences are MNHGY and SAAAGT. The V and J ends lost 1 base and 6 bases respectively, with 15 bases between them. The CDR3 consists of 15 residues. CDR3: CASSYFPLTLNGYTF. As DNA, the CDR3 is TGTGCCAGCAGTTACTTCCCTCTCACCCTAAATGGCTACACCTTC.

The chain recombines TRBV7-3 with TRBJ2-2; 7 bases line up with TRBD2. Germline CDR1 and CDR2: SGHTA and FQGTGA. This CDR3 has 14 residues. Trimming removed 7 bases from V and 1 base from J; junction bases left unmatched: 3. This chain's CDR3 is CASTGGRNTGELFF. The DNA for the CDR3 is TGTGCCAGCACCGGCGGGAGGAACACCGGGGAGCTGTTTTTT.

The chain employs TRBV3-1 and TRBJ2-5; D not certain. CDR1 LGHDT and CDR2 YNNKEL come from the germline V gene (reference sequence). The V gene lost 3 bases and the J gene lost 5 bases, with 10 bases spanning the gap. The CDR3 is 13 residues long. The CDR3: CASSQARKETQYF. DNA for the CDR3: TGTGCCAGCAGCCAGGCCCGAAAGGAGACCCAGTACTTC.

The chain carries TRBV5-6 and TRBJ2-1, with 8 bases matching TRBD2. The germline V gene has CDR1 SGHDT and CDR2 YYEEEE. The CDR3 totals 16 residues. V lost 7 bases to trimming and J lost 4 bases; unmatched junction nucleotides: 13. This CDR3 reads CASGRLSGTRYNEQFF. The CDR3 coding sequence is TGTGCCAGCGGAAGATTGTCCGGGACTAGGTACAATGAGCAGTTCTTC. Full variable domain (remainder filled in from reference TRBV5-6 and TRBJ2-1): DAGVTQSPTHLIKTRGQQVTLRCSPKSGHDTVSWYQQALGQGPQFIFQYYEEEERQRGNFPDRFSGHQFPNYSSELNVNALLLGDSALYLCASGRLSGTRYNEQFFGPGTRLTVL.

This sequence joins TRBV19 and TRBJ1-5; 8 bases map to TRBD1. This CDR3 contains 16 residues. Trimming at V came to 5 bases and at J to 3 bases, leaving 9 bases not matched to a gene. Looked up from germline, CDR1 is LNHDA and CDR2 is SQIVND (reference sequence). CDR3 bases: TGTGCCAGTAGTCCTGTCCGTCAGGGGGCCAATCAGCCCCAGCATTTT. Translation gives CASSPVRQGANQPQHF.

Only a few counts were recorded for this clonotype. The J gene is TRBJ1-3, the V gene TRBV7-9, with a tentative D call TRBD1 (5 bases). The germline V and J ends were trimmed by 5 bases and 0 bases, with 23 bases remaining between them. CDR3 length equals 19 residues. The germline V gene has CDR1 SEHNR and CDR2 FQNEAQ (reference sequence). The CDR3 DNA reads as TGTGCCAGCAGCCCCATATTTGAACCTCGACAGTTCTCTGGAAACACCATATATTTT. Translating gives CASSPIFEPRQFSGNTIYF.

The rearrangement joins TRBV6-1 to TRBJ2-7; the D gene is possibly TRBD1 (5 bases). From germline, CDR1 is MNHNS and CDR2 SASEGT. Trimming removed 6 bases from V and 4 bases from J, with 22 bases in between. The CDR3 loop spans 16 amino acids. The CDR3 sequence: CASRPVGSRAGYEQYF. The CDR3 coding sequence is TGTGCCAGCAGGCCGGTGGGGTCCAGGGCTGGGTACGAGCAGTACTTC.

This chain uses TRBV28 with TRBJ2-1; D possibly corresponds to TRBD2 (5 bases). The CDR3 runs 17 residues. The germline V gene encodes CDR1 MDHEN and CDR2 SYDVKM. Trimming pared 2 bases from V and 1 base from J, leaving 15 bases between. The CDR3 region has the DNA TGTGCCAGCAGTTTACGGCCGGGTAGCGTATCCTACAATGAGCAGTTCTTC. The encoded protein is CASSLRPGSVSYNEQFF.

The chain is built from TRBV27 and TRBJ1-1, with D uncertain. CDR1 and CDR2 (germline): MNHEY, SMNVEV (reference sequence). V was pared by 8 bases and J by 5 bases, with 18 bases between. The CDR3 sequence is 14 residues long. CDR3 region: CASSLLGFGTEAFF. As DNA, the CDR3 is TGTGCCAGCTCCTTGTTAGGGTTCGGAACTGAAGCTTTCTTT.

A few counts support this clonotype. The CDR3, as DNA: TGCGCCAGCAGCTTGGCCTCCCCGACTAGCGGGGTGCCTTCGGAGCAGTTCTTC. Its translation: CASSLASPTSGVPSEQFF. This chain links TRBV5-1 with TRBJ2-1, with 11 bases fitting TRBD2. Germline values: CDR1 SGHRS, CDR2 YFSETQ. This CDR3 region has 18 residues. The V gene end was trimmed by 0 bases and the J gene end by 10 bases; junction bases not matched to a gene: 15.

V and J are TRBV7-8 and TRBJ2-1, with D maybe TRBD2 (6 bases). Germline CDR1 SGHVS, CDR2 FQNEAQ. There are 15 residues in the CDR3. Trimming pared 7 bases from V and 6 bases from J, leaving 19 bases between. The CDR3 sequence is CASIVGLRRSNEQFF. The CDR3, as DNA: TGTGCCAGCATCGTGGGACTTAGGAGGAGCAATGAGCAGTTCTTC.

A few counts support this clonotype. This chain connects TRBV6-1 to TRBJ1-2; 7 nucleotides align to TRBD1. Germline values: CDR1 MNHNS, CDR2 SASEGT. The V gene end was trimmed by 0 bases and the J gene end by 4 bases; junction bases not matched to a gene: 5. This CDR3 has 15 amino acids. CDR3 coding DNA: TGTGCCAGCAGTGAAGCGAGGGGGCTCGGCTATGGCTACACCTTC. It specifies CASSEARGLGYGYTF.

This clonotype has just a few counts. This chain connects TRBV7-9 to TRBJ1-5, with 8 bases lining up with TRBD1. V lost 1 base to trimming and J lost 7 bases; unmatched junction nucleotides: 6. This CDR3 has 15 amino acids. Per germline, CDR1 SEHNR and CDR2 FQNEAQ (reference sequence). CDR3 in DNA: TGTGCCAGCAGCTTAGGGACAGGGCAGGGGCAGCCCCAGCATTTT. Translating gives CASSLGTGQGQPQHF. The whole variable domain, filled in from reference TRBV7-9 and TRBJ1-5, reads DTGVSQNPRHKITKRGQNVTFRCDPISEHNRLYWYRQTLGQGPEFLTYFQNEAQLEKSRLLSDRFSAERPKGSFSTLEIQRTEQGDSAMYLCASSLGTGQGQPQHFGDGTRLSIL.

V and J are TRBV29-1 and TRBJ1-3; possibly TRBD1 for D (6 bases). Per germline, CDR1 SQVTM and CDR2 ANQGSEA. The CDR3 spans 15 residues. V lost 4 bases and J lost 2, with 15 bases in between. CDR3 bases: TGCAGCGTTGGGAGAGGGACATCAGCTGGAAACACCATATATTTT. Translating gives CSVGRGTSAGNTIYF.

The chain carries TRBV20-1 and TRBJ2-1; a possible D gene is TRBD1 (6 bases). V lost 2 bases, J lost 10 bases, and 21 bases lay in between. CDR1 DFQATT and CDR2 SNEGSKA come from the germline V gene (reference sequence). This CDR3 is built from 15 residues. Written as DNA, the CDR3 is TGCAGTGCTAGATTACCGGGACAACGAAAGGAAGAGCAGTTCTTC. Translating it yields CSARLPGQRKEEQFF.

The rearrangement links TRBV7-4 to TRBJ2-1; a possible D gene is TRBD2 (7 bases). The CDR3 spans 15 residues. V lost 5 bases to trimming and J lost 8 bases, with 19 bases between them. Germline V gives CDR1 SGHVT, CDR2 SQSDAQ. Here the CDR3 reads CASSGGAGAWDEQFF. The DNA for the CDR3 is TGTGCCAGCAGCGGGGGGGCAGGGGCCTGGGATGAGCAGTTCTTC.

This clonotype came up many times. This chain connects TRBV19 to TRBJ1-2; perhaps TRBD1 as D (6 bases). The germline V gene encodes CDR1 LNHDA and CDR2 SQIVND (reference sequence). CDR3 length equals 13 residues. V dropped 2 bases and J dropped 4 bases, with 8 bases sitting between them. The CDR3 loop is CASSIQGSYGYTF. CDR3 coding DNA: TGTGCCAGTAGTATACAGGGGAGCTATGGCTACACCTTC. Full variable domain (rest looked up from reference TRBV19 and TRBJ1-2): DGGITQSPKYLFRKEGQNVTLSCEQNLNHDAMYWYRQDPGQGLRLIYYSQIVNDFQKGDIAEGYSVSREKKESFPLTVTSAQKNPTAFYLCASSIQGSYGYTFGSGTRLTVV.